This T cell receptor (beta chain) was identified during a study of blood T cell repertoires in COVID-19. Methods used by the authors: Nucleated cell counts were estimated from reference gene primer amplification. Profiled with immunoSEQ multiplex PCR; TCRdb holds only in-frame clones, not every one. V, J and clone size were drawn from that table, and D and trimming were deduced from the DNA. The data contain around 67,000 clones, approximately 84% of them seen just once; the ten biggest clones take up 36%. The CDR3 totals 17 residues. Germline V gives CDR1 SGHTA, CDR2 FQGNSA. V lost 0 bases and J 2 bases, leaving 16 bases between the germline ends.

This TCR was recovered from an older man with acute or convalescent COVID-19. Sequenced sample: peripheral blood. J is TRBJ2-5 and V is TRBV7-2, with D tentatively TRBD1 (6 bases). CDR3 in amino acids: CASSLAKNQDSQETQYF. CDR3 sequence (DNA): TGTGCCAGCAGCTTAGCGAAAAACCAGGACAGTCAAGAGACCCAGTACTTC. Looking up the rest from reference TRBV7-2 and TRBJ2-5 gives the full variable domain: GAGVSQSPSNKVTEKGKDVELRCDPISGHTALYWYRQSLGQGLEFLIYFQGNSAPDKSGLPSDRFSAERTGGSVSTLTIQRTQQEDSAVYLCASSLAKNQDSQETQYFGPGTRLLVL.